This TCR beta chain was sequenced in a study of T cell changes during pregnancy in multiple sclerosis. Only in-frame clones appear in the TCRdb table, and some are missing; sequencing was by immunoSEQ multiplex PCR. The data contain roughly 61,000 clones, around 94% of them singletons. This sample comprised CD8+ T cells from peripheral blood mononuclear cells, obtained after pregnancy. The TCR comes from a female donor with multiple sclerosis, enrolled in a pregnancy study.

The CDR3 coding sequence is TGTGCCAGCAGTTTATACCAGGGCATGGAGACCCAGTACTTC. It encodes CASSLYQGMETQYF. The genes are TRBV27 and TRBJ2-5; D is possibly TRBD1 (5 bases). CDR3 length: 14 amino acids. CDR1 MNHEY and CDR2 SMNVEV come from the germline V gene (reference sequence). Trimming took 1 base from V and 5 from J, leaving 11 bases between them.